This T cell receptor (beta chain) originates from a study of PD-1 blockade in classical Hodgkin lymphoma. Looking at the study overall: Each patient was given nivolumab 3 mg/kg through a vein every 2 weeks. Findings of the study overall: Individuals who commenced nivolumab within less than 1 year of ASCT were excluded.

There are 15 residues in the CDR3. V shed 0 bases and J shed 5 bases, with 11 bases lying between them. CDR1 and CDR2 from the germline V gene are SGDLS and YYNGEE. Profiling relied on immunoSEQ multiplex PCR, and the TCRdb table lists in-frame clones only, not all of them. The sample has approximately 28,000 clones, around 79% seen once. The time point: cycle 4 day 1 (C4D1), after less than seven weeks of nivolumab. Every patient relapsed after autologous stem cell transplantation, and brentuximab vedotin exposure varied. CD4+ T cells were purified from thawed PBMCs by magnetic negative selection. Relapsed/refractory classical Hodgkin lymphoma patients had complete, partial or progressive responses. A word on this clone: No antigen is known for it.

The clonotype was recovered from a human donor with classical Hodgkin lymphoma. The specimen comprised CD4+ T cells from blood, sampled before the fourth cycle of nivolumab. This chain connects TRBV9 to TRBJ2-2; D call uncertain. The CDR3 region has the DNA TGTGCCAGCAGCGTAGTAGCAGGACGAACCGGGGAGCTGTTTTTT. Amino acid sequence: CASSVVAGRTGELFF.